This TCR beta chain was found in a study of blood T cell repertoires in COVID-19. Overall study: COVID-19 samples from acute and convalescent phases originated in the United States, Italy and Spain.

Authors' methods: Amplifying reference gene primers gave estimates of nucleated cell counts. Here immunoSEQ multiplex PCR was the method, and the copy in TCRdb shows in-frame clones only, minus some. V, J and clone size are taken as reported in that table, and D and trimming were inferred from the DNA itself. The sample includes hundreds of thousands of clones, roughly 88% of them seen just once. The CDR3 totals 14 residues. Germline CDR1 is MNHEY and CDR2 is SVGAGI. Trimming removed 4 bases at V and 5 bases at J, with 14 bases between. This chain connects TRBV6-5 to TRBJ2-5; TRBD2 is a possible D gene (7 bases). Sequenced sample: peripheral blood. The sequence was collected from a woman in her 30s with COVID-19, enrolled during active disease. DNA for the CDR3: TGTGCCAGCAGTTCGGGTTGGGGGGGCGAGACCCAGTACTTC. Amino acid sequence: CASSSGWGGETQYF.